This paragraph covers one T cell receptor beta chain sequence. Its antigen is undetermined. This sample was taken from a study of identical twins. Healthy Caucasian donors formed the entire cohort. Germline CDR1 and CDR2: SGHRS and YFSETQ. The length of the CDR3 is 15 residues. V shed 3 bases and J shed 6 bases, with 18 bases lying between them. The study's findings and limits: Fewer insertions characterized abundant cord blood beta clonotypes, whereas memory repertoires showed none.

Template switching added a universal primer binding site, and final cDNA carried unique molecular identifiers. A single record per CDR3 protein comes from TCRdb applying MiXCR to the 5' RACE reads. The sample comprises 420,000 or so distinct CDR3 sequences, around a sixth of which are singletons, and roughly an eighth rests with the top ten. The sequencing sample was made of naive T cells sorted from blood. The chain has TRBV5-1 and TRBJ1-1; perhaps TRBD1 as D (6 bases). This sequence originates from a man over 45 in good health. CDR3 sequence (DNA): TGCGCCAGCAGCTCCTCACAGGGAGTTGGCGCTGAAGCTTTCTTT. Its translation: CASSSSQGVGAEAFF.